This T cell receptor beta chain originates from a study of cytomegalovirus exposure and HLA in healthy donors. Study summary: In an early release, HLA-typed donors contributed about 79 million unique TCR sequences. Genotyping of about 400 donors showed that about 83% belonged to the Caucasian-associated ancestry cluster. Findings of the study overall: Among TCR beta chains, those listed as cytomegalovirus-associated numbered around 160. Indistinguishable V segments such as TRBV6-2 and TRBV6-3 were excluded.

This clone was counted a few times. Its target is not known. The CDR3 is 12 amino acids. Trimming cost V 1 base and J 10 bases, with 9 bases left between them. The V gene's germline CDR1 is SGHNT and CDR2 YYREEE (reference sequence). PCR amplification relied on 60 Vbeta primers (plus 13 Jbeta primers). Assay: immunoSEQ multiplex PCR; the TCRdb copy retains only in-frame clones and omits some. The table lists around 120,000 clones, just over 15% of them singletons, with about 2% in the top ten. Sequenced sample: PBMCs. The clonotype was recovered from a young woman in good health and CMV-seronegative. This chain connects TRBV5-4 to TRBJ2-1, with a weak D call TRBD1 (6 bases). The CDR3 nucleotides read TGTGCCAGCAGCTTGTCCCAGGGGGAGCAGTTCTTC. This codes for CASSLSQGEQFF.